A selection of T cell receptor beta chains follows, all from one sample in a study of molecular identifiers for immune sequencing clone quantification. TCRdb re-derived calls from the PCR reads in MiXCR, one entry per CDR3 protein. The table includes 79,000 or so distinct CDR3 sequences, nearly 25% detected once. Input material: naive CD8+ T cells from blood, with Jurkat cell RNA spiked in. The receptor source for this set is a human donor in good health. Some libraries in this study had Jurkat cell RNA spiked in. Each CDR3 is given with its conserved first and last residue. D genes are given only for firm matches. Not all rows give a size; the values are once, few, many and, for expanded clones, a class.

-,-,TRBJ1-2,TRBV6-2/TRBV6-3,TGTGCCAGCAGCCCCAGACGGATTAACTATGGCTACACCTTC,CASSPRRINYGYTF
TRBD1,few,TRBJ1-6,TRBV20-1,TGCAGTGCTCGACAGGGGGGTTCACCCCTCCACTTT,CSARQGGSPLHF
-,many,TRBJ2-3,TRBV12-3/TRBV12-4,TGTGCCAGCAGCAATATTGAGCACACAGATACGCAGTATTTT,CASSNIEHTDTQYF
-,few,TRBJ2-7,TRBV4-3,TGCGCCAGCAGCCAATATGAGCAAACCTACTACGAGCAGTACTTC,CASSQYEQTYYEQYF
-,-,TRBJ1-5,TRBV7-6,TGTGCCAGCAGCTTACTCCCGGGGGGGAACAGGGAGAGTCAGCCCCAGCATTTT,CASSLLPGGNRESQPQHF
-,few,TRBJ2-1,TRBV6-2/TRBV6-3,TGTGCCAGCTCCCTGGGGCTTAATGAGCAGTTCTTC,CASSLGLNEQFF
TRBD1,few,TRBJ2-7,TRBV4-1,TGCGCCAGCAGCCAAACGGGACAGCACTACGAGCAGTACTTC,CASSQTGQHYEQYF
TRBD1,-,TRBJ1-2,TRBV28,TGTGCCAGCAGTTTCACCGTAGCCAGTACGGCGCCCGGACAGGGTGGAGCTAACTATGGCTACGCCTTC,CASSFTVASTAPGQGGANYGYAF
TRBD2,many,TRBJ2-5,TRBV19,TGTGCCAGTAGGATAGCGGGAGGAGGCCGGGAGACCCAGTACTTC,CASRIAGGGRETQYF
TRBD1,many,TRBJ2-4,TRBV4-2,TGTGCCAGCAGCCCTCACACCGACAGGGCTGAAAACATTCAGTACTTC,CASSPHTDRAENIQYF
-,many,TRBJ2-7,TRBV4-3,TGCGCCAGCAGCCAAGCATTAGGGGTCCTGGACGAGCAGTACTTC,CASSQALGVLDEQYF
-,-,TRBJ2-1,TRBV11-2,TGTGCCAGCAGCCTCGGAAAATACAGCTCCTACAATGAGCAGTTCTTC,CASSLGKYSSYNEQFF
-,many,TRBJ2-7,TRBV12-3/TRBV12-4,TGTGCCAGCAGTTTAGGCGGGGTCGACGAGCAGTACTTC,CASSLGGVDEQYF
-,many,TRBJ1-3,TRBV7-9,TGTGCCAGCAGCCGAACGATACTTGATCAGGTCGGCGGAAACACCATATATTTT,CASSRTILDQVGGNTIYF
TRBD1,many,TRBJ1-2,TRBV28,TGTGCCAGCAAAAAGGGACAGGGGGTTTACTATGGCTACACCTTC,CASKKGQGVYYGYTF
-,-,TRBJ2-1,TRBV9,TGTGCCAGCAGCGCCTGGGGTTCCTACAATGAGCAGTTCTTC,CASSAWGSYNEQFF
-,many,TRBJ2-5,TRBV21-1,TGTGCCAGCAGCGAGCGGGAGAAAGAAGAGACCCAGTACTTC,CASSEREKEETQYF
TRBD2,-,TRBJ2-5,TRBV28,TGTGCCAGCAGTTACCCCGGGGGGGGGGTCGGGACCCAGTACTTC,CASSYPGGGVGTQYF
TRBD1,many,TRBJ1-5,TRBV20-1,TGCAGTGCTAGAAGTCAAGACAGGGGACCAAATCAGCCCCAGCATTTT,CSARSQDRGPNQPQHF
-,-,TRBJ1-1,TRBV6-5,TGTGCCAGCAGACCCTGGGGGGGTACCACTGAAGCTTTCTTT,CASRPWGGTTEAFF
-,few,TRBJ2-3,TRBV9,TGTGCCAGCAGTTCCTATACCGGGGATACGCAGTATTTT,CASSSYTGDTQYF
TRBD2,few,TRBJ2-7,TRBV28,TGTGCCAGCAGTCGGGGGGGTTCCTACGAGCAGTACTTC,CASSRGGSYEQYF
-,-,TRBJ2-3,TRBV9,TGTGCCGGCAGCGGCCTCAAGAATACGCAGTATTTT,CAGSGLKNTQYF
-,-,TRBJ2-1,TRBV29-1,TGCAGCGTTGTGGGCCAAACGACCTACAATGAGCAGTTCTTC,CSVVGQTTYNEQFF
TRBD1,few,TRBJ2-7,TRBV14,TGTGCCAGCAGCTCTCTAGGGGGGACAGGGTCCTACTACGAGCAGTACTTC,CASSSLGGTGSYYEQYF
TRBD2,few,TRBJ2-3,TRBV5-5,TGTGCCAGCAGCGGGGACCCAACGGGACTAGCGGGAGCATGGTACGCGGTAGATACGCAGTATTTT,CASSGDPTGLAGAWYAVDTQYF